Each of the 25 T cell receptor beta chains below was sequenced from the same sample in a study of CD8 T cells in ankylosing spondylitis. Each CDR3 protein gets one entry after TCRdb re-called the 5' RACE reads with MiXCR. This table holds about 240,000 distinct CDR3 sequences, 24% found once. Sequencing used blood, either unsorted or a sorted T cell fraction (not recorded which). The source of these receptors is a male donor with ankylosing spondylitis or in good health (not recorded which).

CDR3 DNA: TGTGCCAGCAGAGACCTAGCGGGGGAGGACGGGGAGCTGTTTTTT. It specifies CASRDLAGEDGELFF. The chain links TRBV2 to TRBJ2-2; 10 bases are shared with TRBD2. CDR3 length: 15 residues. Germline V gene lookup returns CDR1 SNHLY and CDR2 FYNNEI. With 6 bases clipped from V and 7 bases from J, the junction kept 8 bases outside the gene matches.

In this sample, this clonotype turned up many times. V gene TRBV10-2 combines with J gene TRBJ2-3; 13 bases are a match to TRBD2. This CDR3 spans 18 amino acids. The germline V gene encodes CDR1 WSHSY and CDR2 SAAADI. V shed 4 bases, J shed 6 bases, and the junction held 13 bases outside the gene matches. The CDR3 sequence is CASSARTSGGTVQDTQYF. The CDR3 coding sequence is TGCGCCAGCAGTGCACGGACTAGCGGGGGCACGGTGCAGGATACGCAGTATTTT.

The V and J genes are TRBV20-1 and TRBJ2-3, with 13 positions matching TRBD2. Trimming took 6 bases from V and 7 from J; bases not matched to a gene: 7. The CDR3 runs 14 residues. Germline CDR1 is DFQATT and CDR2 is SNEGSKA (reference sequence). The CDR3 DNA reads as TGCAGTGCGTCCACTAGCGGGGGGGACAATACGCAGTATTTT. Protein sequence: CSASTSGGDNTQYF.

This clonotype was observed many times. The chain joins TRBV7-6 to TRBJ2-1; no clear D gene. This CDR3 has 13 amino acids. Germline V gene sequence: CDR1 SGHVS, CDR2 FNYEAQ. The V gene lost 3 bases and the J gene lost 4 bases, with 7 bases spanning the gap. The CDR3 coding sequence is TGTGCCAGCAGCTTGAGAGGTTACAATGAGCAGTTCTTC. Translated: CASSLRGYNEQFF.

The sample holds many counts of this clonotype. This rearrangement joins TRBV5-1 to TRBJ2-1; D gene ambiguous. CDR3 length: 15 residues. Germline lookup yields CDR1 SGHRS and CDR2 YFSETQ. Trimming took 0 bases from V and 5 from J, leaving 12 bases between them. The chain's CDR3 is CASSLVPEHNNEQFF. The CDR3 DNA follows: TGCGCCAGCAGCTTGGTACCCGAACACAACAATGAGCAGTTCTTC.

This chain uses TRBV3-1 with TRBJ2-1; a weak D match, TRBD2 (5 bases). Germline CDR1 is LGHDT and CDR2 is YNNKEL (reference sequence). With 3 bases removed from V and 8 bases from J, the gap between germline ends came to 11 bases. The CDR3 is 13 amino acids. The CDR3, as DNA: TGTGCCAGCAGCCACCGGGGTGGGGATGAGCAGTTCTTC. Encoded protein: CASSHRGGDEQFF.

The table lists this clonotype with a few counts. DNA of the CDR3: TGTGCCAGCAGTGAACCCAGGCGGTACGAGCAGTACTTC. It is translated as CASSEPRRYEQYF. This rearrangement joins TRBV6-1 to TRBJ2-7; D is undetermined. The germline V gene encodes CDR1 MNHNS and CDR2 SASEGT. This CDR3 has 13 residues. The V end was cut by 2 bases, the J end by 4 bases, with 9 bases between.

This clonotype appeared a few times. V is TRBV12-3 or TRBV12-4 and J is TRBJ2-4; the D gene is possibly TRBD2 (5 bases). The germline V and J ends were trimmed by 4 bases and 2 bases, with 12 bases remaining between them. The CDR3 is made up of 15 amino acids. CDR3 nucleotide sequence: TGTGCCAGCAGTTCCCCCACGGGGACCAAAAACATTCAGTACTTC. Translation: CASSSPTGTKNIQYF.

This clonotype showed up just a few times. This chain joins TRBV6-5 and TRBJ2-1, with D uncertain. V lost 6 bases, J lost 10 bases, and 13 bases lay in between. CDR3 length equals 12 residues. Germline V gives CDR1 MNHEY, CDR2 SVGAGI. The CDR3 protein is CASSLTVGEQFF. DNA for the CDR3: TGTGCCAGCAGCCTCACGGTGGGGGAGCAGTTCTTC.

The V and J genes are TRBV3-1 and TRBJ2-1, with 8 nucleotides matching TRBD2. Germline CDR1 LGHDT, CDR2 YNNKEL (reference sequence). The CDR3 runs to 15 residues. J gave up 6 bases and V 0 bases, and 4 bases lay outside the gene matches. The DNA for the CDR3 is TGTGCCAGCAGCCAAGATTGGCTAGCGGGCAATGAGCAGTTCTTC. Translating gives CASSQDWLAGNEQFF.

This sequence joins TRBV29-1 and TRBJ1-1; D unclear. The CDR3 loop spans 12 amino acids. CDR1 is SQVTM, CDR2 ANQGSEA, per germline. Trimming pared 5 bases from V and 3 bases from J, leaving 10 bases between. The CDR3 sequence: CSVSRGDTEAFF. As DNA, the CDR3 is TGCAGCGTTTCCCGTGGGGACACTGAAGCTTTCTTT.

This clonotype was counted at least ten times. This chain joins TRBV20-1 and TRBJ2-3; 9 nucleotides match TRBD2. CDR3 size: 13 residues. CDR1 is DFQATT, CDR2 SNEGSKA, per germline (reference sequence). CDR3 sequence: CSAQRGAPDTQYF. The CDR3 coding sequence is TGCAGCGCACAGCGGGGGGCACCAGATACGCAGTATTTT.

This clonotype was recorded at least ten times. CDR3 nucleotide sequence: TGCGCCAGTGGCTACGATGGGGGCAAGGCAGATACGCAGTATTTT. Its protein product is CASGYDGGKADTQYF. The chain carries TRBV4-1 and TRBJ2-3; D is perhaps TRBD1 (6 bases). Germline values: CDR1 MGHRA, CDR2 YSYEKL. Deletions cut 9 bases from V and 4 bases from J, with 20 bases between. The CDR3 loop spans 15 amino acids.

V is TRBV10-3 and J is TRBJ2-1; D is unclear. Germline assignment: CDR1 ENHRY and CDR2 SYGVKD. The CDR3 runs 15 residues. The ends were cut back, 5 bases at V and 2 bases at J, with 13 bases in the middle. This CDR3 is CAISFGQTPYNEQFF. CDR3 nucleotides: TGTGCCATCAGTTTCGGCCAGACCCCCTACAATGAGCAGTTCTTC.

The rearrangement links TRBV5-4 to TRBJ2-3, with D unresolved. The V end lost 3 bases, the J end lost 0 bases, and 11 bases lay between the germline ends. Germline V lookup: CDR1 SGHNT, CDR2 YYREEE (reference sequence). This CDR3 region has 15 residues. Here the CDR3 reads CASSYEDGSTDTQYF. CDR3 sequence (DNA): TGTGCCAGCAGCTATGAAGACGGAAGCACAGATACGCAGTATTTT.

CDR3 loop: CASSPFIGGAGEQYF. The CDR3 DNA follows: TGCGCCAGCAGCCCTTTCATCGGGGGGGCCGGAGAGCAGTACTTC. The chain joins TRBV5-1 to TRBJ2-7, with 8 bases aligning to TRBD2. The V segment lost 4 bases and the J segment 7 bases; nucleotides outside the gene matches: 13. Germline V gives CDR1 SGHRS, CDR2 YFSETQ. This CDR3 comprises 15 residues. Full variable domain (missing parts from reference TRBV5-1 and TRBJ2-7): KAGVTQTPRYLIKTRGQQVTLSCSPISGHRSVSWYQQTPGQGLQFLFEYFSETQRNKGNFPGRFSGRQFSNSRSEMNVSTLELGDSALYLCASSPFIGGAGEQYFGPGTRLTVT.

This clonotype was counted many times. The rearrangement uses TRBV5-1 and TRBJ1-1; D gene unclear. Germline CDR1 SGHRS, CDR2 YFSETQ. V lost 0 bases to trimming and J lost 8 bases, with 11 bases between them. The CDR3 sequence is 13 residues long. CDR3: CASSLAAGLEAFF. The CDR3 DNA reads TGCGCCAGCAGCTTGGCGGCTGGACTGGAAGCTTTCTTT. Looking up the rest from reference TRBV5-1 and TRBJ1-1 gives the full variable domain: KAGVTQTPRYLIKTRGQQVTLSCSPISGHRSVSWYQQTPGQGLQFLFEYFSETQRNKGNFPGRFSGRQFSNSRSEMNVSTLELGDSALYLCASSLAAGLEAFFGQGTRLTVV.

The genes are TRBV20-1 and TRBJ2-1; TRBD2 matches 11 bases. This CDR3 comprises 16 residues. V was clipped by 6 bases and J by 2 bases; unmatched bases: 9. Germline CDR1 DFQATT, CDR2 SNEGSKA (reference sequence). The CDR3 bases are TGCAGTGCAATGGCCCCTAGCGGGGGGACCTACAATGAGCAGTTCTTC. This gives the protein CSAMAPSGGTYNEQFF.

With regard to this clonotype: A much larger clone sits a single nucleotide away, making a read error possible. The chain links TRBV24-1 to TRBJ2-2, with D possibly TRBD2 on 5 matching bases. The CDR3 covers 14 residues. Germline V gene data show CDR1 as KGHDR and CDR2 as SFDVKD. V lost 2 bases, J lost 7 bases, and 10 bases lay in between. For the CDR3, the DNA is TGTGCCACCAGTGATTCCTCAGAGGGCGGGGAGCTGTTTTTT. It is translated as CATSDSSEGGELFF.

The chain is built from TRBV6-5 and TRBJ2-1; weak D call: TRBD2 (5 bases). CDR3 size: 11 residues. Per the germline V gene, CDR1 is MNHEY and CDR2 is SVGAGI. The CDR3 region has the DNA TGTGCGACGGAGCGGTACAATGAGCAGTTCTTC. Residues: CATERYNEQFF.

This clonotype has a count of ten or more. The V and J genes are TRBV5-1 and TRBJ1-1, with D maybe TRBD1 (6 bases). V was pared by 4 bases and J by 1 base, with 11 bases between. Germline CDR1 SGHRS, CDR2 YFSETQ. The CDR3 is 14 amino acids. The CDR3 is CASSTTGANTEAFF. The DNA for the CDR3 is TGCGCCAGCAGCACGACGGGGGCGAACACTGAAGCTTTCTTT.

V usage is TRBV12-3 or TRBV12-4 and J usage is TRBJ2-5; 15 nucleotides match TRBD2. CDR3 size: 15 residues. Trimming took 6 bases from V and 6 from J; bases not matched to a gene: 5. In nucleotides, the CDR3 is TGTGCCAGCAGCCAGGGACTAGCGGGGGGCCAGACCCAGTACTTC. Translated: CASSQGLAGGQTQYF.

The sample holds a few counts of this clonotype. The CDR3 sequence: CASWPGQGAYEQYF. CDR3 nucleotides: TGTGCCAGTTGGCCAGGACAGGGGGCCTACGAGCAGTACTTC. V is TRBV6-6 and J is TRBJ2-7, with 10 positions matching TRBD1. V shed 9 bases and J 2 bases; nucleotides not matched to a gene: 7. Per the germline V gene, CDR1 is MNHNY and CDR2 is SVGAGI (reference sequence). There are 14 residues in the CDR3.

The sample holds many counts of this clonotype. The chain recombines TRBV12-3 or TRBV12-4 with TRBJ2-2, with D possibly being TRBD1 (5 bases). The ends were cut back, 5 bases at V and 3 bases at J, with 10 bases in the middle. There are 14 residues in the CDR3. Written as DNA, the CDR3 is TGTGCCAGCAGTCTTGACAGCTACACCGGGGAGCTGTTTTTT. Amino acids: CASSLDSYTGELFF.

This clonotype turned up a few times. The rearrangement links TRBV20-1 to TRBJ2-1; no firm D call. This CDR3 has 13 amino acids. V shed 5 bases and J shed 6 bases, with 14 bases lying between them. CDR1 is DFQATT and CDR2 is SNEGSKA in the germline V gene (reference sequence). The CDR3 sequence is CSAPPPLGNEQFF. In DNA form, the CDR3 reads TGCAGTGCTCCCCCCCCCCTGGGCAATGAGCAGTTCTTC.